This T cell receptor (beta chain) was captured in a study of cytomegalovirus exposure and HLA in healthy donors. Findings and limits, study-wide: The study put around 180 TCR beta chains on its list as cytomegalovirus-associated. Reports credit the classifier with highly specific, highly sensitive diagnosis of cytomegalovirus status. The authors confirmed in vitro that a few CMV-associated chains were specific for CMV antigens.

With respect to this clone: Its specificity is not known.

Repertoires were generated with immunoSEQ multiplex PCR, while TCRdb's copy carries only in-frame clones and drops some. The sample has about 400,000 clones; about nine tenths are singletons. The donors were in the approximately 120-subject validation cohort; that cohort was separate from the roughly 730-subject first cohort. The CDR3 contains 15 residues. The junction had 5 bases not matched to a gene; V was cut back by 6 bases and J by 6 bases. The germline V gene has CDR1 LGHNA and CDR2 YNFKEQ. The chain is built from TRBV4-2 and TRBJ2-3, with 14 positions matching TRBD2. Input material: PBMCs. This clonotype was obtained from a woman aged 18-29 years in good health and CMV-seronegative. CDR3: CASRLGLAGADTQYF. The CDR3 region has the DNA TGTGCCAGCAGACTGGGACTAGCGGGAGCCGATACGCAGTATTTT.